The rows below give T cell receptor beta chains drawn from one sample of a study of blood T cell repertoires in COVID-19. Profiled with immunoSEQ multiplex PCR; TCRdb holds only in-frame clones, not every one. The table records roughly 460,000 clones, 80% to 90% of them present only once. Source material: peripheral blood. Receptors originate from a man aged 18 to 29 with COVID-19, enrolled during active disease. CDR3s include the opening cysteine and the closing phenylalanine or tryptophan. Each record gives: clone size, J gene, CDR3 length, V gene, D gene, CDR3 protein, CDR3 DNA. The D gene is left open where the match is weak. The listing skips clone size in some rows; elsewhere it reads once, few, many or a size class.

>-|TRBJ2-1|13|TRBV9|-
CASSVGGRDEQFF
TGTGCCAGCAGCGTCGGGGGTCGCGATGAGCAGTTCTTC
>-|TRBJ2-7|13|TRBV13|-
CASRSMGPHEQYF
TGTGCCAGCAGATCGATGGGGCCCCACGAGCAGTACTTC
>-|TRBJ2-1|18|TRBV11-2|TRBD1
CASSHRDRGPGSYNEQFF
TGTGCCAGCAGCCACAGGGACAGGGGCCCTGGCTCCTACAATGAGCAGTTCTTC
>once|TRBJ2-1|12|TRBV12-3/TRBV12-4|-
CASSFDNNEQFF
TGTGCCAGCAGTTTCGACAACAATGAGCAGTTCTTC
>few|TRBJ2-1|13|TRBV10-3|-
CAITVSLEVEQFF
TGTGCCATCACAGTCAGCCTAGAAGTTGAGCAGTTCTTC
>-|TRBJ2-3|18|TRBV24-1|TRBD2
CATSASAGGSGGTDTQYF
TGTGCCACCAGTGCTTCGGCGGGTGGTAGCGGGGGCACAGATACGCAGTATTTT
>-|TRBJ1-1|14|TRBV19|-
CASSTEALGTEAFF
TGTGCCAGTAGTACGGAGGCGCTGGGCACTGAAGCTTTCTTT
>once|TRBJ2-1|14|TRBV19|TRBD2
CASSIRRERNEQFF
TGTGCCAGTAGTATCCGGCGGGAGAGGAATGAGCAGTTCTTC
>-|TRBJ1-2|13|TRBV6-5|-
CASSYQGVRGYTF
TGTGCCAGCAGTTACCAAGGAGTTAGAGGCTACACCTTC
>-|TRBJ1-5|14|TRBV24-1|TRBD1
CATSAPGQNQPQHF
TGTGCCACCAGTGCACCGGGACAGAATCAGCCCCAGCATTTT
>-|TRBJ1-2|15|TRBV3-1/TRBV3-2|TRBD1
CASSQPRTGVDGYTF
TGTGCCAGCAGCCAACCCCGAACAGGGGTGGACGGCTACACCTTC
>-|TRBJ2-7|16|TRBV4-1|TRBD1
CASSQHPRGQTYEQYF
TGCGCCAGCAGCCAACATCCCCGGGGACAGACCTACGAGCAGTACTTC
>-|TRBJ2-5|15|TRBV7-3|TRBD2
CASSLTGLAGETQYF
TGTGCCAGCAGCTTAACGGGACTAGCAGGAGAGACCCAGTACTTC
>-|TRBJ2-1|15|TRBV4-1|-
CASSPTGSSYNEQFF
TGCGCCAGCAGCCCGACGGGGTCCTCCTACAATGAGCAGTTCTTC
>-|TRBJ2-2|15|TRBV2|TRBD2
CASKLAGVNTGELFF
TGTGCCAGCAAACTAGCGGGAGTCAACACCGGGGAGCTGTTTTTT
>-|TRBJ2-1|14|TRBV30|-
CAWSDRSSYNEQFF
TGTGCCTGGAGTGACAGGAGCTCCTACAATGAGCAGTTCTTC
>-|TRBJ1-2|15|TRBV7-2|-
CASSLGRAQPYGYTF
TGTGCCAGCAGCTTAGGGAGGGCCCAGCCTTATGGCTACACCTTC
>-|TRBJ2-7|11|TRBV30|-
CAWSITYEQYF
TGTGCCTGGAGTATTACTTACGAGCAGTACTTC
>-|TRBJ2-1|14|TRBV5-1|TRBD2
CASSLSGGYNEQFF
TGCGCCAGCAGCCTTAGCGGGGGCTACAATGAGCAGTTCTTC
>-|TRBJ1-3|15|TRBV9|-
CASSALTGSGNTIYF
TGTGCCAGCAGCGCCCTTACAGGGTCTGGAAACACCATATATTTT
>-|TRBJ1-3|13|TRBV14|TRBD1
CASSRTGANTIYF
TGTGCCAGCAGCCGGACAGGGGCGAACACCATATATTTT
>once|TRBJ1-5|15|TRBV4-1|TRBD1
CASREGQGGRQPQHF
TGCGCCAGCAGAGAGGGACAGGGAGGTAGACAGCCCCAGCATTTT
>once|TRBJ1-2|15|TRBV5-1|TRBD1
CASSFGDRDGGGYTF
TGCGCCAGCAGCTTCGGGGACAGGGATGGCGGGGGCTACACCTTC
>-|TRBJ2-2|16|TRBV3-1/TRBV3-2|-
CASSQDLELVTGELFF
TGTGCCAGCAGCCAAGATTTAGAGCTCGTTACCGGGGAGCTGTTTTTT
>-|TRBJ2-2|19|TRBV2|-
CASSGTGWRTGDYTGELFF
TGTGCCAGCAGTGGAACTGGTTGGAGGACCGGAGATTACACCGGGGAGCTGTTTTTT
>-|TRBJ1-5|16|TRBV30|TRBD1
CAWSARDRGFHQPQHF
TGTGCCTGGAGTGCTAGGGACAGGGGATTTCATCAGCCCCAGCATTTT
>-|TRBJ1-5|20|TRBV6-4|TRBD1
CASSGRWDSSTFLSNQPQHF
TGTGCCAGCAGTGGAAGGTGGGACAGCAGTACGTTTCTGAGCAATCAGCCCCAGCATTTT
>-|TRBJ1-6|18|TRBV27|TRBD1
CASSLRPQGAGANSPLHF
TGTGCCAGCAGTTTACGCCCACAGGGGGCGGGTGCAAATTCACCCCTCCACTTT
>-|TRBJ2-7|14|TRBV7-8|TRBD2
CASSFAGGSREQYF
TGTGCCAGCAGCTTCGCGGGGGGATCACGGGAGCAGTACTTC
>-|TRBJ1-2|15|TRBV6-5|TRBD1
CASRGQPPTNYGYTF
TGTGCCAGCAGGGGACAGCCGCCTACTAACTATGGCTACACCTTC
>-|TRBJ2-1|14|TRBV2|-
CASSPNRDYNEQFF
TGTGCCAGCAGTCCGAACCGGGACTACAATGAGCAGTTCTTC
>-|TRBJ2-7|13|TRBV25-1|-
CASSVTGTYEQYF
TGTGCCAGCAGTGTTACAGGTACCTACGAGCAGTACTTC
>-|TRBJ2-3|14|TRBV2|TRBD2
CASTIAGATDTQYF
TGTGCCAGCACAATAGCGGGGGCCACAGATACGCAGTATTTT
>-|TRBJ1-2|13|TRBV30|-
CAWSEDNNYGYTF
TGTGCCTGGAGTGAGGACAATAACTATGGCTACACCTTC
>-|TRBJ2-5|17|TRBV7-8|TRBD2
CASSLGLAGRFTETQYF
TGTGCCAGCAGCTTAGGACTAGCGGGAAGGTTCACGGAGACCCAGTACTTC
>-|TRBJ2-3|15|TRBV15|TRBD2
CATRGTSDDTDTQYF
TGTGCCACCAGAGGGACTAGCGATGACACAGATACGCAGTATTTT
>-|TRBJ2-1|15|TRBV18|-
CASSPRSSEANEQFF
TGTGCCAGCTCACCACGATCGTCCGAGGCCAATGAGCAGTTCTTC
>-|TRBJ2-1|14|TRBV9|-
CASSVESSSNEQFF
TGTGCCAGCAGCGTAGAGTCTTCGAGCAATGAGCAGTTCTTC
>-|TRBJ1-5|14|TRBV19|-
CASSIDLGYQPQHF
TGTGCCAGTAGTATAGATCTCGGGTATCAGCCCCAGCATTTT
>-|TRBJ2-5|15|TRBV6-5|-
CASSYSSLDAGTQYF
TGTGCCAGCAGTTACTCGAGTCTAGACGCGGGGACCCAGTACTTC
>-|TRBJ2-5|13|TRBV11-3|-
CASSTRGLETQYF
TGTGCCAGCAGCACCCGCGGATTAGAGACCCAGTACTTC
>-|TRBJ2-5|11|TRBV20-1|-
CSATTAETQYF
TGCAGTGCTACGACAGCGGAGACCCAGTACTTC
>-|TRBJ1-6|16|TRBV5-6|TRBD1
CASSSGQGRGNSPLHF
TGTGCCAGCAGCTCGGGACAGGGCCGGGGTAATTCACCCCTCCACTTT